This T cell receptor (beta chain) stems from a study of blood T cell repertoires in COVID-19. Across the whole study: Italy, Spain and the United States were the sources of the convalescent and acute COVID-19 samples. T cells, B-cell-depleted T cells, or PBMCs provided the cDNA or gDNA that served as material.

Details on this clone: Other DNA sequences in this specimen translate into the identical CDR3.

In the authors' workflow: For nucleated cells, counts were estimated from reference gene primer amplification. Generated by immunoSEQ multiplex PCR, the TCRdb table keeps only in-frame clones and is missing some. That table gives V, J and clone size, and the DNA gave D and trimming. Counted here are roughly 350,000 clones, about 90% occurring once; the ten biggest clones make up roughly 3%. Germline V CDR1 and CDR2: SGHTA, FQGNSA. This CDR3 is 14 amino acids long. Deletions cut 1 base from V and 2 bases from J, with 8 bases between. V gene TRBV7-2 combines with J gene TRBJ1-2; D gene unclear. The sequenced sample consisted of peripheral blood. The receptor's source is a young woman who had recovered from COVID-19. The CDR3 protein is CASSLVTGNYGYTF. In nucleotides, the CDR3 is TGTGCCAGCAGCTTAGTAACGGGGAACTATGGCTACACCTTC.